The T cell receptor beta chain under discussion was sequenced for a study of T cells in women clearing cervical HPV infection (dated by TCRdb to the late 2010s). For context, the study as a whole: The cases were about two dozen women with histologically confirmed HPV16-related CIN3 or worse, and 2 of those women had invasive cancers. Cases were matched to controls by age within five years and by the year the sample was collected. Nested within Costa Rica's Guanacaste HPV Natural History Study, an exploratory proof-of-principle case-control study compared TCR repertoires across cervical HPV16 outcomes. HLA typing was available for only a few women, so HLA type could not be excluded as a confounder. For cases, a median interval of roughly 150 days, with an interquartile range of roughly 85 to 220 days, was observed between lesion detection and blood sampling. The approximately 23 controls were women who cleared a single incident HPV16 infection within 12 months without developing precancer or cancer. In the parent cohort, some 10,000 women aged 18 or older were enrolled in Guanacaste, Costa Rica, during about 1993 to 1995 and were followed for six to seven years. Five blinded duplicates per group were added as quality controls, giving around 60 samples: some 50 participants and 10 replicates. Blood from cases was collected at the visit at which the lesion was first identified, whereas blood from controls was collected once infection was no longer detected. A median age of roughly 33 years was observed in cases versus 38 to 40 in controls, and no significant differences in baseline characteristics were found.

Including cysteine and phenylalanine, the CDR3 has 13 amino acids. The DNA shown is the part of the CDR3 that was read: 30 bases, in frame from base 1. V is cut by 3 bases and J by 4 bases, and the space between the germline ends is 9 bases. Per the germline V gene, KGHSH is the CDR1 and LQKENI is the CDR2. Every participant had a single incident cervical HPV16 infection, and women with prevalent HPV16 infections were excluded. Cervical HPV DNA was detected with MY09/MY11 PCR, and genotyping was done by dot-blot hybridization. Approximately 15 mL of heparinized blood were centrifuged, and the buffy coat was aliquoted, frozen at -30°C, then stored at -80°C. QIAGEN kits were used to extract genomic DNA from buffy coat specimens. A note on this clone: This receptor's antigen is unknown. From the germline J gene comes the end of the CDR3, since the read stops 3 residues before it.

Overall study outcomes, separate from this receptor: Lower TRBV6-7 relative abundance was observed in cases than in controls (about 0.099% versus 0.17%; Bonferroni P = 0.0008). CIN3+ cases had significantly higher TCR repertoire richness than controls across sequencing depths, but evenness did not differ between the groups. Because of the cross-sectional design, the study could not determine whether the associations came before infection or resulted from infection, and neither effector/memory subsets nor HPV-specific T cells were isolated. Because the number of T cells in each sample was unknown, differences in richness could reflect differing T-cell content rather than repertoire biology. Random forest classifiers that combined richness and V gene abundances separated cases from controls with an estimated AUC of 0.8 to 0.85.

TCR beta CDR3 regions were amplified by multiplex PCR using the immunoSEQ assay from an average of around 1.2 ug genomic DNA per sample. To correct primer bias, the assay used a complete synthetic TCR repertoire to set an amplification baseline. The amplicons were sequenced using the Illumina platform. In the source study's methods: Error correction of the sequences involved clustering with frequency ratios plus a modified nearest-neighbor algorithm, after which the sequences were analyzed in the immunoSEQ Analyzer using IMGT gene definitions. TCR richness and evenness were averaged over 20 rarefaction repeats at each rarefaction depth, excluding samples with fewer sequences than the depth. V, D and J gene relative abundances were compared between groups with Wilcoxon rank sum tests, applying FDR correction. For the blinded duplicates, the intraclass correlation was 95% to 96% for TCR richness and averaged roughly 79% across 66 gene segments. The table comes from immuneACCESS by way of TCRdb, which keeps in-frame sequences with V and J called. Part of the clones is missing from these tables; in studies checked, under half for an unresolved V gene and the rest for unknown reasons. The V and J calls and the clone size are those of that table, but D and trimming were determined from the DNA. The table for this sample shows tens of thousands of clones. The ten top clones hold 24% of the sample.

The sequence is built from TRBV18 and TRBJ1-1; a tentative D match to TRBD1 spans 5 bases. The clonotype originates from a woman between 18 and 70 years old with a cervical HPV16 infection that either progressed to CIN3+ or cleared (not recorded which). The sequenced material came from blood buffy coat. CDR3 reads: CASSPGGSTEAFF. CDR3 bases read: TGTGCCAGCTCACCGGGGGGATCCACTGAA.